The text below deals with one T cell receptor beta chain. The data stem from a study of blood T cell repertoires in COVID-19. Overall study context: The United States, Italy and Spain supplied acute and convalescent COVID-19 samples. PBMCs, B-cell-depleted T cells, or T cells provided the cDNA or gDNA that made up the material.

The CDR3 has 13 amino acids. V was trimmed by 4 bases and J by 5 bases, leaving 9 bases between them. TCRdb keeps only in-frame clones here, not all; method: immunoSEQ multiplex PCR. The sample comprises a few hundred thousand clones, 70% to 90% of which are singletons, and less than 3.5% rests with the top ten. Enrolment of Seattle patients took place during active infection, and they were followed longitudinally. This sequence was found in a woman in her twenties or thirties with COVID-19, enrolled during active disease. The gene calls are TRBV12-3 or TRBV12-4 and TRBJ1-5; weak D call: TRBD1 (5 bases). Sequencing was carried out using peripheral blood. CDR3 coding DNA: TGTGCCAGCAGTTCGGGGGGGGATCAGCCCCAGCATTTT. Residues: CASSSGGDQPQHF.